The source of this T cell receptor beta chain is a study of Graves' ophthalmopathy and Graves' hyperthyroidism. The study's findings and limits: It was with 65% to 71% sensitivity and approximately 72% specificity that the model predicted ophthalmopathy progression.

This clonotype was detected ten times or more. Its target is not known. RNA transcripts served as template for amplifying TCR beta CDR3 sequences. First-round RT-PCR employed HTBI primers, with a second-round multiplex PCR after it. One entry per CDR3 protein, called by TCRdb with MiXCR from the multiplex PCR reads. This sample carries hundreds of thousands of distinct CDR3 sequences, about a fifth of them seen once, and the ten largest clones take approximately 7.7%. This CDR3 is 13 amino acids long. V shed 1 base and J shed 5 bases, with 8 bases lying between them. The germline V gene has CDR1 MDHEN and CDR2 SYDVKM.

The gene calls are TRBV28 and TRBJ2-5; D gene unclear. Sequenced material: peripheral blood. This receptor was taken from a woman between 18 and 29 years old with stable Graves' hyperthyroidism. Some clones in this sample may be carry-over from other donors' samples. The CDR3 protein is CASSLSQPETQYF. The DNA for the CDR3 is TGTGCCAGCAGTTTATCCCAGCCGGAGACCCAGTACTTC.